This is a list of T cell receptor beta chains from one sample in a study of cytomegalovirus exposure and HLA in healthy donors. Some clones are missing from TCRdb's copy, which holds only in-frame ones; the method was immunoSEQ multiplex PCR. The profile covers some 120,000 clones, with about 76% appearing a single time and approximately 7% taken by the ten largest. Input material: PBMCs. These receptors were taken from a man between 35 and 55 years old in good health and CMV-seropositive. The CDR3 runs from the conserved cysteine through the conserved F or W. The order of the fields is V gene, J gene, D gene, clone size, CDR3 DNA, CDR3 protein. The D gene is left open where the match is weak. Expanded clones get a size class; other rows say once, few or many, or leave the size out.

TRBV27	TRBJ2-4	TRBD1	.	TGTGCCAGCAGGGATAACAGGGGAGCCAAAAACATTCAGTACTTC	CASRDNRGAKNIQYF
TRBV7-9	TRBJ1-5	TRBD1	.	TGTGCCAGCAGCTTAGGCGGGACAGGGGGTCAGCCCCAGCATTTT	CASSLGGTGGQPQHF
TRBV19	TRBJ2-1	TRBD2	.	TGTGCCAGTAGTATGAGGTCGGTAGCGGGCCCAAGGGAGCAGTTCTTC	CASSMRSVAGPREQFF
TRBV9	TRBJ2-2	.	.	TGTGCCAGCAGCGTAGCTAGGGGGGAGCTGTTTTTT	CASSVARGELFF
TRBV5-1	TRBJ2-2	TRBD1	.	TGCGCCAGCAGCTTGCCCCTGACAGGGGCCAACACCGGGGAGCTGTTTTTT	CASSLPLTGANTGELFF
TRBV28	TRBJ1-1	.	few	TGTGCCAGCAGCCTCGCAGGCATGAACACTGAAGCTTTCTTT	CASSLAGMNTEAFF
TRBV28	TRBJ1-2	.	.	TGTGCCAGCACCTCCGGAGGGGCCCTACATGGCTACACCTTC	CASTSGGALHGYTF
TRBV7-2	TRBJ1-5	TRBD1	once	TGTGCCAGCAGCAGCCGGACAGGGGGGAGATATAGCAATCAGCCCCAGCATTTT	CASSSRTGGRYSNQPQHF
TRBV19	TRBJ2-6	TRBD1	few	TGTGCCAGCCAGGACAGGGGCAGGTCTGGGGCCAACGTCCTGACTTTC	CASQDRGRSGANVLTF
TRBV5-5	TRBJ2-1	.	.	TGTGCCAGCAGCTTCGACGCACAGGGAGGGCGCAATGAGCAGTTCTTC	CASSFDAQGGRNEQFF
TRBV4-2	TRBJ1-1	TRBD1	.	TGTGCCAGCAGCTCCCGGACAGGGGGGGGGAACACTGAAGCTTTCTTT	CASSSRTGGGNTEAFF
TRBV28	TRBJ1-1	TRBD1	.	TGTGCCAGCAGCCGGGACAGGGGAGGTGAAGCTTTCTTT	CASSRDRGGEAFF
TRBV2	TRBJ1-2	.	.	TGTGCCAGCAGTCGTCCGGAGGCCGCGATAGTCTATGGCTACACCTTC	CASSRPEAAIVYGYTF
TRBV19	TRBJ1-2	.	.	TGTGCCAGTAGTATATCGGTCTATGGCTACACCTTC	CASSISVYGYTF
TRBV28	TRBJ2-7	.	.	TGTGCCAGCACCCGAGCCGGTTACGAGCAGTACTTC	CASTRAGYEQYF
TRBV19	TRBJ1-1	TRBD1	.	TGTGCCAGTAGTTTCACAGGGGGAACTGAAGCTTTCTTT	CASSFTGGTEAFF
TRBV6-1	TRBJ2-3	TRBD2	.	TGTGCCAGCAGTGGAACTTGGGGCGGGAGTTCAGATACGCAGTATTTT	CASSGTWGGSSDTQYF
TRBV11-2	TRBJ2-7	.	few	TGTGCCAGCAGCGAACGCCCGGGTCAGACGCTGGACGAGCAGTACTTC	CASSERPGQTLDEQYF
TRBV7-9	TRBJ1-2	.	.	TGTGCCAGCAGCCCCCAGGGGTCGGGCGGCTACACCTTC	CASSPQGSGGYTF
TRBV29-1	TRBJ1-2	.	.	TGCAGCGTTGCGGGGGTCGCCTATGGCTACACCTTC	CSVAGVAYGYTF
TRBV7-2	TRBJ1-6	TRBD1	.	TGTGCCAGCAGCTTAGCGGGACAGCATAATTCACCCCTCCACTTT	CASSLAGQHNSPLHF
TRBV19	TRBJ1-5	TRBD1	once	TGTGCCAGTAGTGACAGGGGGGAGGGACAGCCCCAGCATTTT	CASSDRGEGQPQHF
TRBV28	TRBJ1-5	.	once	TGTGCCAGCAGCTCCCAAATATACAGTGACGGCAATCAGCCCCAGCATTTT	CASSSQIYSDGNQPQHF
TRBV5-1	TRBJ2-5	TRBD2	.	TGCGCCAGCAGTTCTAGCGGGAGTGAGACCCAGTACTTC	CASSSSGSETQYF
TRBV4-1	TRBJ2-2	TRBD2	.	TGCGCCAGCAGCGAAAGGGGACTAGCGGGAGGAAGGACCGGGGAGCTGTTTTTT	CASSERGLAGGRTGELFF
TRBV12-5	TRBJ2-6	.	.	TGTGCTAGTGGTTCAGTCCCAGGGGCCAACGTCCTGACTTTC	CASGSVPGANVLTF
TRBV28	TRBJ2-7	TRBD1	few	TGTGCCAGCAGTGACAGGGACAGGCCAAGCTCCTACGAGCAGTACTTC	CASSDRDRPSSYEQYF
TRBV30	TRBJ1-2	.	.	TGTGCCTGGAGTACCCTAGGGGGTTATGGCTACACCTTC	CAWSTLGGYGYTF
TRBV18	TRBJ2-3	TRBD1	.	TGTGCCAGCTCACAACAGACAGGGTCAGATACGCAGTATTTT	CASSQQTGSDTQYF
TRBV14	TRBJ1-5	.	.	TGTGCCAGCAGCCAAGATCTGTCCCAGCCCCAGCATTTT	CASSQDLSQPQHF
TRBV9	TRBJ2-7	.	.	TGTGCCAGCAGCGTACTCGGGGACGAGCAGTACTTC	CASSVLGDEQYF
TRBV11-2	TRBJ2-1	TRBD2	.	TGTGCCAGCAGCTTCGGGGCGGCTAGCGGGAACAATGAGCAGTTCTTC	CASSFGAASGNNEQFF
TRBV7-2	TRBJ1-3	.	few	TGTGCCAGCAGCTTAAGGGGGGGTGGAAACACCATATATTTT	CASSLRGGGNTIYF
TRBV28	TRBJ2-7	.	.	TGTGCCAGCAGTCCCCCGACAGAAACCTACGAGCAGTACTTC	CASSPPTETYEQYF
TRBV19	TRBJ2-1	.	.	TGTGCCAGTAGTCCACAGTTGAGCTCCTACAATGAGCAGTTCTTC	CASSPQLSSYNEQFF
TRBV2	TRBJ2-2	TRBD1	few	TGTGCCAGCAGTGGACAGGGGATGGGTACCGGGGAGCTGTTTTTT	CASSGQGMGTGELFF
TRBV5-1	TRBJ1-1	TRBD1	.	TGCGCCAGCAGACAGGGGTCGAGTACTGAAGCTTTCTTT	CASRQGSSTEAFF
TRBV6-6	TRBJ2-7	TRBD1	medium-sized	TGTGCCAGCTCGCCTGCCCCGGACAGGGCCAAGCAGTACTTC	CASSPAPDRAKQYF
TRBV28	TRBJ2-1	.	.	TGTGCCAGCACCACCCTTGGGGGGACCGAGCAGTTCTTC	CASTTLGGTEQFF
TRBV19	TRBJ2-5	TRBD1	few	TGTGCCAGGACAGGGAGTAGTCTCCAAGAGACCCAGTACTTC	CARTGSSLQETQYF
TRBV5-1	TRBJ2-5	.	.	TGCGCCAGCAGCTTGGCTGGCCCCGGCGGTCAAGAGACCCAGTACTTC	CASSLAGPGGQETQYF
TRBV21-1	TRBJ1-4	.	.	TGTGCCAGCAGCAAACCGCTTGACAGGGGAGATGAAAAACTGTTTTTT	CASSKPLDRGDEKLFF
TRBV2	TRBJ2-5	.	once	TGTGCCAGCAGTGAAGCGCACCGGGAGACCCAGTACTTC	CASSEAHRETQYF
TRBV4-2	TRBJ1-2	TRBD1	once	TGTGCCAGCAGCCCGGACAGGGGAAGTGGCTACACCTTC	CASSPDRGSGYTF
TRBV2	TRBJ2-1	TRBD2	.	TGTGCCAGCTCTAGCGGGGGGGCCGGTGAGCAGTTCTTC	CASSSGGAGEQFF
TRBV11-3	TRBJ2-1	.	.	TGTGCCAGCAGCTTAGATTGGGTGGGGGGAGACTACAATGAGCAGTTCTTC	CASSLDWVGGDYNEQFF
TRBV27	TRBJ1-5	.	.	TGTGCCAGCAGTTTAGGGGCAGACAATCAGCCCCAGCATTTT	CASSLGADNQPQHF
TRBV10-3	TRBJ2-5	TRBD1	.	TGTGCCATCAGGGTAGGACAGGGTAGGGAAGAGACCCAGTACTTC	CAIRVGQGREETQYF
TRBV6-1	TRBJ2-3	.	.	TGTGCCAGCTGGACGGGACTCTCACGCACAGATACGCAGTATTTT	CASWTGLSRTDTQYF